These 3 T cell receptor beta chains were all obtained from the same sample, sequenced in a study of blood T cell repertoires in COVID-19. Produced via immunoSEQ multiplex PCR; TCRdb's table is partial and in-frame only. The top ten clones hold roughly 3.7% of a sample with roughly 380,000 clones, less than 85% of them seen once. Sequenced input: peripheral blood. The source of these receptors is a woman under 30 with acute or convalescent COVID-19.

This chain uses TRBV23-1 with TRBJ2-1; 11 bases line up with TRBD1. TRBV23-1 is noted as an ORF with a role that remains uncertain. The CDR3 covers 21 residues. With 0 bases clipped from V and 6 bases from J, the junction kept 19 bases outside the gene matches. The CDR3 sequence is CASSQSGRPLGGGTGGNEQFF. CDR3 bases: TGCGCCAGCAGTCAATCTGGCCGCCCTCTAGGAGGCGGGACAGGGGGCAATGAGCAGTTCTTC.

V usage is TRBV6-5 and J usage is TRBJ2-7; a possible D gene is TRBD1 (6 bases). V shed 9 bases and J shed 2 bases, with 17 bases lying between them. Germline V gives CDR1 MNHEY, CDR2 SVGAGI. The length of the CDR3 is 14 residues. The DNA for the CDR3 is TGTGCCAGTCTTGCCTCCTGGGGGCCCTACGAGCAGTACTTC. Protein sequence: CASLASWGPYEQYF.

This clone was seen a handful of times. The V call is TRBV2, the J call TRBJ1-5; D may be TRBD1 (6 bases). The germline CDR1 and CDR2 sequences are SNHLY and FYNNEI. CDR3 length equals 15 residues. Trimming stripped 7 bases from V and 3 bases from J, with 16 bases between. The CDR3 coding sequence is TGTGCCAGCAAAGGAGGGGGGGCTTCCAATCAGCCCCAGCATTTT. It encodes CASKGGGASNQPQHF.